Listed below are T cell receptor beta chains from one sample, sequenced in a study of a mutant IDH1 vaccine in newly diagnosed glioma. Repertoires were generated with immunoSEQ multiplex PCR, while TCRdb's copy carries only in-frame clones and drops some. Of around 34,000 clones listed, roughly 79% were seen once; the top ten hold around 5%. No antigen is known for these receptors. The material was PBMCs, obtained from a glioma patient whose treatment included an IDH1 peptide vaccine. The receptors shown here come from a man between 35 and 55 years old with glioma. CDR3s include the opening cysteine and the closing phenylalanine or tryptophan. D genes are given only for firm matches. The size field is filled for only some rows; it gives once, few, many or a size class.

>-|15|TRBJ1-4|-|TRBV15
TGTGCCACCAGCAAGGACGGAACAGGGCTGGGAAAACTGTTTTTT
CATSKDGTGLGKLFF
>TRBD2|15|TRBJ2-1|-|TRBV11-1
TGTGCCAGCAGCTTAGATAGCGGGAACGACAATGAGCAGTTCTTC
CASSLDSGNDNEQFF
>-|20|TRBJ1-2|-|TRBV4-3
TGCGCCAGCAGCCAAGATCCCTCTTCCGTACCGGGGCCTCATAACTATGGCTACACCTTC
CASSQDPSSVPGPHNYGYTF
>TRBD1|14|TRBJ2-7|-|TRBV11-1
TGTGCCAGCAGCTCCGACAGGGGGTCCTACGAGCAGTACTTC
CASSSDRGSYEQYF
>TRBD1|13|TRBJ1-1|-|TRBV29-1
TGCAGCGCGGGACAGGGGATGAACACTGAAGCTTTCTTT
CSAGQGMNTEAFF
>-|15|TRBJ2-3|-|TRBV27
TGTGCCAGCAGTTTAGGGGTCTCCTCCATGGATACGCAGTATTTT
CASSLGVSSMDTQYF
>TRBD2|14|TRBJ2-3|-|TRBV5-1
TGCGCCACTTCAGCGGGAGGGCCATCGGATACGCAGTATTTT
CATSAGGPSDTQYF
>TRBD2|17|TRBJ2-3|-|TRBV18
TGTGCCAGCTCACCATTTGCCCTAGCGGGAGGGCCAGATACGCAGTATTTT
CASSPFALAGGPDTQYF
>TRBD1|13|TRBJ2-5|-|TRBV6-5
TGTGCCAGCAGTTACACAGGGGCCGGTACCCAGTACTTC
CASSYTGAGTQYF
>-|16|TRBJ1-1|-|TRBV6-6
TGTGCCAGCAGTTACGGACTGCGGGGGGCTAGCACTGAAGCTTTCTTT
CASSYGLRGASTEAFF
>TRBD2|15|TRBJ2-3|-|TRBV4-3
TGCGCCAGCAGCCAAGATAGGACTAGCGGGAGTTCGCAGTATTTT
CASSQDRTSGSSQYF
>TRBD2|16|TRBJ2-2|-|TRBV7-2
TGTGCCAGCAGCTCTAGCGGGGGGACGAACACCGGGGAGCTGTTTTTT
CASSSSGGTNTGELFF
>-|14|TRBJ1-1|-|TRBV28
TGTGCCAGCAGTGGGGGGGCGCTGAACACTGAAGCTTTCTTT
CASSGGALNTEAFF
>-|13|TRBJ1-5|-|TRBV5-1
TGCGCCAGCAGCTTGAGTCCTAATCAGCCCCAGCATTTT
CASSLSPNQPQHF
>-|12|TRBJ2-7|few|TRBV11-2
TGTGCCAGCAGCTCCTGGGGTACCGAGCAGTACTTC
CASSSWGTEQYF
>TRBD1|15|TRBJ2-1|-|TRBV4-2
TGTGCCAGCAGCCAACCGGACAGGGCAGCGAATGAGCAGTTCTTC
CASSQPDRAANEQFF
>-|14|TRBJ1-1|-|TRBV4-3
TGCGCCAGCAGCCAAGGGCATTTTAACACTGAAGCTTTCTTT
CASSQGHFNTEAFF
>TRBD1|20|TRBJ2-6|once|TRBV5-1
TGCGCCAGCAGCTTAAGACCGGGACAGGGCTTGGCCTCTGGGGCCAACGTCCTGACTTTC
CASSLRPGQGLASGANVLTF
>-|15|TRBJ2-1|-|TRBV18
TGTGCCAGCTCAGTAAGAAGTGACGGACGCAATGAGCAGTTCTTC
CASSVRSDGRNEQFF
>-|14|TRBJ2-7|-|TRBV9
TGTGCCAGCAGCGTAGGGTCTGGCAGCTACGAGCAGTACTTC
CASSVGSGSYEQYF
>-|12|TRBJ1-2|few|TRBV6-6
TGTGCCACCCAACAGGGATCCTATGGCTACACCTTC
CATQQGSYGYTF
>-|13|TRBJ2-7|-|TRBV7-8
TGTGCCAGCAGCTCGGCAACCCCCTACGAGCAGTACTTC
CASSSATPYEQYF
>-|13|TRBJ2-5|-|TRBV27
TGTGCCAGCAGTTTGCTGGGGGGAGAGACCCAGTACTTC
CASSLLGGETQYF
>-|12|TRBJ2-7|-|TRBV5-6
TGTGCCAGCAGTTCAGGGCTATACGAGCAGTACTTC
CASSSGLYEQYF
>-|11|TRBJ1-6|-|TRBV28
TGTGCCAGCAGTTCCGAGGCACCCCTCCACTTT
CASSSEAPLHF
>TRBD1|18|TRBJ1-3|once|TRBV5-6
TGTGCCAGCAGCTTGGGCGGACAGGGCCTTTTCTCTGGAAACACCATATATTTT
CASSLGGQGLFSGNTIYF
>TRBD1|15|TRBJ1-6|-|TRBV7-2
TGTGCCAGCAGCACTCACAGGGGGATAGATTCACCCCTCCACTTT
CASSTHRGIDSPLHF
>-|20|TRBJ1-4|-|TRBV27
TGTGCCAGCAGTCTCCGCTCGCCAACTCAGTTGGGGTTAGGTAATGAAAAACTGTTTTTT
CASSLRSPTQLGLGNEKLFF
>-|14|TRBJ2-5|-|TRBV10-3
TGTGCCATCAGTGACCCAGCGACACAAGAGACCCAGTACTTC
CAISDPATQETQYF
>-|15|TRBJ1-1|-|TRBV6-1
TGTGCCAGCAGTGAAGCGCTCATTGAAAGGGGCCAACTTTTCTTT
CASSEALIERGQLFF
>-|13|TRBJ1-5|once|TRBV7-2
TGTGCCAGCAGCCCCAGGGTTAGTCAGCCCCAGCATTTT
CASSPRVSQPQHF
>-|19|TRBJ2-2|once|TRBV19
TGTGCCAGTAGTCTTAGGTTTTCGGGGGCCCTCGGGGGCACCGGGGAGCTGTTTTTT
CASSLRFSGALGGTGELFF
>-|17|TRBJ1-1|once|TRBV7-6
TGTGCCAGCAGCCCCTGGACCGGTCGTTCTGGGGACACTGAAGCTTTCTTT
CASSPWTGRSGDTEAFF
>TRBD2|17|TRBJ2-3|-|TRBV2
TGTGCCAGCAGTGGGGGTGCGACTAGCGGGAAGACAGATACGCAGTATTTT
CASSGGATSGKTDTQYF
>TRBD2|16|TRBJ2-1|-|TRBV4-1
TGCGCCAGCAGCCAAGAACTAGCGGGGATTCTCAATGAGCAGTTCTTC
CASSQELAGILNEQFF
>-|15|TRBJ2-7|-|TRBV27
TGTGCCAGCACCCGGGTCGGCGGGACCTCCTACGAGCAGTACTTC
CASTRVGGTSYEQYF
>TRBD1|14|TRBJ1-1|once|TRBV5-8
TGTGCCAGCAGCCGGACAGGGGTCCCAGGTGAAGCTTTCTTT
CASSRTGVPGEAFF
>TRBD2|18|TRBJ2-3|-|TRBV5-4
TGTGCCAGCAGCTTGGGTGGCCTGAGGCGGGGGGAAAAGGATACGCAGTATTTT
CASSLGGLRRGEKDTQYF
>-|14|TRBJ2-7|-|TRBV30
TGTGCCTGGACTCTCTACCCCCAGGGGAGCGAGCAGTACTTC
CAWTLYPQGSEQYF
>TRBD2|16|TRBJ2-1|-|TRBV4-3
TGCGCCAGCAGCCAAGATTCTAGCGGGAGGGCCGGGGAGCAGTTCTTC
CASSQDSSGRAGEQFF